These 7 T cell receptor beta chains originate from one sample sequenced in a study of T-cell memory formation after mild COVID-19. TCRdb recomputed calls from the 5' RACE reads with MiXCR, one row per CDR3 protein. The sample has about 620,000 distinct CDR3 sequences, roughly 17% seen once. Specimen: PBMCs or a T cell subset sorted from them (not recorded which). Every receptor here comes from an adult woman who had mild COVID-19 (a few samples of this study predate the infection). Cell type and time point are not known.

The chain is built from TRBV7-4 and TRBJ2-3; D is perhaps TRBD1 (6 bases). V lost 5 bases and J lost 6, with 27 bases in between. Germline CDR1 reads SGHVT; CDR2 reads SQSDAQ. The CDR3 extends over 18 amino acids. CDR3 loop: CASSETGPELQQRDTQYF. DNA for the CDR3: TGTGCCAGCAGCGAAACAGGGCCGGAGTTGCAGCAGCGGGATACGCAGTATTTT. Looking up the rest from reference TRBV7-4 and TRBJ2-3 gives the full variable domain: GAGVSQSPRYKVAKRGRDVALRCDSISGHVTLYWYRQTLGQGSEVLTYSQSDAQRDKSGRPSGRFSAERPERSVSTLKIQRTEQGDSAVYLCASSETGPELQQRDTQYFGPGTRLTVL.

This clonotype was found a few times. V and J are TRBV10-3 and TRBJ2-7; TRBD1 matches 11 bases. The V and J ends lost 6 bases and 3 bases, in that order; junction bases with no gene match: 4. CDR1 is ENHRY, CDR2 SYGVKD, per germline. CDR3 length: 14 residues. The DNA for the CDR3 is TGTGCCATCAGCCTAGGGACAGGGGGCTACGAGCAGTACTTC. Translating gives CAISLGTGGYEQYF.

In DNA form, the CDR3 reads TGCAGTGCAACGTCAGGGGGTTATGGCTACACCTTC. Translation: CSATSGGYGYTF. The V call is TRBV20-1, the J call TRBJ1-2; 7 bases match TRBD1. The CDR3 spans 12 residues. With V trimmed by 6 bases and J by 5 bases, 6 bases remained unmatched. The germline V gene encodes CDR1 DFQATT and CDR2 SNEGSKA (reference sequence).

The V call is TRBV12-3 or TRBV12-4, the J call TRBJ2-5; TRBD1 is a possible D gene (6 bases). V gave up 3 bases and J gave up 0 bases, with 8 bases separating them. The CDR3 spans 14 residues. The CDR3 loop reads CASSFDRHQETQYF. The CDR3 DNA sequence: TGTGCCAGCAGTTTTGACAGGCACCAAGAGACCCAGTACTTC.

This clonotype was detected only a few times. The V gene is TRBV7-9, the J gene TRBJ2-7, with 12 positions matching TRBD2. Germline values: CDR1 SEHNR, CDR2 FQNEAQ (reference sequence). The junction had 7 bases not matched to a gene; V was cut back by 2 bases and J by 2 bases. The length of the CDR3 is 17 residues. The CDR3 here is CASSLMEASGRAYEQYF. In nucleotides, the CDR3 is TGTGCCAGCAGCTTAATGGAAGCTAGCGGGAGGGCCTACGAGCAGTACTTC.

This clonotype has just a few counts. V is TRBV20-1 and J is TRBJ1-1, with TRBD1 as a possible D gene (6 bases). Germline loops: CDR1 DFQATT, CDR2 SNEGSKA (reference sequence). V was trimmed by 3 bases and J by 1 base, leaving 12 bases between them. The CDR3 has 14 amino acids. The CDR3 DNA follows: TGCAGTGCTAGTGGTGGCAGGGGGAACACTGAAGCTTTCTTT. Translation: CSASGGRGNTEAFF.

The chain has TRBV21-1 and TRBJ2-1; TRBD2 reflects the table's D call only, with no check against the DNA. TRBV21-1 is a pseudogene. The CDR3 has 15 amino acids. Here the CDR3 DNA reads TGTGCCAGCAGCAAAGGGAATAGCGGGAGGCCCTTGCGGTTCTTC. Amino acids: CASSKGNSGRPLRFF.